This T cell receptor (beta chain) derives from a study of shared clonotypes between healthy human individuals. Study-level results: Since donors were few, the genetic and exposure-history diversity represented was limited.

The CDR3 consists of 15 residues. Germline CDR1 SGHTA, CDR2 FQGTGA. The V gene end was trimmed by 1 base and the J gene end by 6 bases; junction bases not matched to a gene: 4. A remark on this clone: What it recognizes is unknown.

The repertoire was sequenced with immunoSEQ multiplex PCR; TCRdb's copy has only in-frame clones and lacks some. Among about 480,000 clones listed, 60% to 85% were seen once. Donors comprised healthy HIV-negative adults lacking recent acute infections or vaccinations. Among the donors, all were Caucasian adults who lived in Nashville, Tennessee. The clonotype originates from a middle-aged woman in good health. Some clones in this sample may be carry-over from other donors' samples. The chain uses TRBV7-3 and TRBJ2-1; TRBD2 matches 9 bases. Material for sequencing was PBMCs. The CDR3 protein is CASSLIGAGGNEQFF. The CDR3 nucleotides read TGTGCCAGCAGCTTAATTGGAGCGGGAGGCAATGAGCAGTTCTTC.